The 21 T cell receptor beta chains below were found in one sample sequenced in a study of blood T cell repertoires in COVID-19. TCRdb's copy holds only in-frame clones and misses some; the assay was immunoSEQ multiplex PCR. The sample consists of 250,000 to 350,000 clones, over 70% of them appearing once. The specimen sequenced was peripheral blood. The receptors were sampled from a woman between 50 and 59 years old with acute or convalescent COVID-19.

The rearrangement uses TRBV6-2 or TRBV6-3 and TRBJ1-5; no clear D. The CDR3 sequence is 16 residues long. Trimming removed 2 bases at V and 0 bases at J, with 11 bases between. Germline V lookup: CDR1 MNHEY, CDR2 SVGEGT. CDR3 residues: CASSYEELDSNQPQHF. The CDR3 DNA sequence: TGTGCCAGCAGTTACGAAGAGCTCGATAGCAATCAGCCCCAGCATTTT.

This chain connects TRBV19 to TRBJ2-1; the match to TRBD2 covers 8 bases. The CDR3 covers 13 residues. Per germline, CDR1 LNHDA and CDR2 SQIVND (reference sequence). The CDR3 spells CAVAGTSGDEQFF. DNA of the CDR3: TGTGCAGTAGCGGGGACATCTGGGGATGAGCAGTTCTTC.

This chain joins TRBV10-1 and TRBJ2-2; 7 nucleotides agree with TRBD1. Losses at the gene ends were 5 bases for V and 2 bases for J; bases not matched to a gene: 8. CDR1 WNHNN and CDR2 SYGVQD come from the germline V gene (reference sequence). The CDR3 loop spans 16 amino acids. This CDR3 is CASSNPGQSNTGELFF. CDR3 DNA: TGCGCCAGCAGTAACCCGGGACAGAGCAACACCGGGGAGCTGTTTTTT.

V gene TRBV2 combines with J gene TRBJ1-3; 9 nucleotides line up with TRBD1. Germline assignment: CDR1 SNHLY and CDR2 FYNNEI. The junction had 10 bases not matched to a gene; V was cut back by 8 bases and J by 2 bases. The CDR3 is 16 amino acids. DNA for the CDR3: TGTGCCAGCGCGCTATGGAGGACAGGGGCTGGAAACACCATATATTTT. The encoded protein is CASALWRTGAGNTIYF.

The rearrangement joins TRBV2 to TRBJ2-5; TRBD2 is a possible D gene (7 bases). Germline V gene lookup returns CDR1 SNHLY and CDR2 FYNNEI. The CDR3 runs to 17 residues. Trimming took 8 bases from V and 4 from J, leaving 26 bases between them. The CDR3 DNA follows: TGTGCCAGCTGGGGAGGGGCCGGGGGACAACTTGCAGAGACCCAGTACTTC. This gives the protein CASWGGAGGQLAETQYF. Looking up the rest from reference TRBV2 and TRBJ2-5 gives the full variable domain: EPEVTQTPSHQVTQMGQEVILRCVPISNHLYFYWYRQILGQKVEFLVSFYNNEISEKSEIFDDQFSVERPDGSNFTLKIRSTKLEDSAMYFCASWGGAGGQLAETQYFGPGTRLLVL.

V usage is TRBV19 and J usage is TRBJ2-1; tentatively, D is TRBD2 (6 bases). V gave up 4 bases and J gave up 0 bases, with 16 bases separating them. This CDR3 is built from 17 residues. Germline V gene data show CDR1 as LNHDA and CDR2 as SQIVND (reference sequence). Here the CDR3 DNA reads TGTGCCAGTAGTACTCCGCCGGGGGTAAGCTCCTACAATGAGCAGTTCTTC. The encoded protein is CASSTPPGVSSYNEQFF.

The chain carries TRBV19 and TRBJ2-2; 7 bases are shared with TRBD1. Trimming took 3 bases from V and 7 from J; bases not matched to a gene: 5. Germline V gene sequence: CDR1 LNHDA, CDR2 SQIVND (reference sequence). This CDR3 contains 14 residues. The CDR3 protein is CASSILQGSGELFF. DNA of the CDR3: TGTGCCAGTAGTATTTTACAGGGGAGCGGGGAGCTGTTTTTT.

A single count supports this clone. The genes are TRBV6-2 or TRBV6-3 and TRBJ2-1; 11 bases line up with TRBD2. V was pared by 5 bases and J by 8 bases, with 8 bases of the junction left unmatched. This CDR3 spans 15 amino acids. Germline CDR1 and CDR2: MNHEY and SVGEGT. In DNA, the CDR3 is TGTGCCAGCAGTCTCGGTAGCGGGGGGGCGGATGAGCAGTTCTTC. Its translation: CASSLGSGGADEQFF.

The rearrangement uses TRBV6-5 and TRBJ1-1; D not resolved. CDR3 length: 13 amino acids. V lost 5 bases, J lost 10 bases, and 17 bases lay in between. Germline-derived CDR1 and CDR2 are MNHEY and SVGAGI. The CDR3 protein is CASSKKNIGGAFF. In DNA form, the CDR3 reads TGTGCCAGCAGTAAAAAAAATATAGGAGGAGCTTTCTTT.

The rearrangement links TRBV5-4 to TRBJ1-1; D remains unclear. Germline-derived CDR1 and CDR2 are SGHNT and YYREEE (reference sequence). Trimming shortened V by 4 bases and J by 2 bases, and 18 bases separated the two germline ends. This CDR3 region has 16 residues. The CDR3 nucleotides read TGTGCCAGCAGCCCACCAACGGGAACCCGAAACACTGAAGCTTTCTTT. Translated: CASSPPTGTRNTEAFF.

J is TRBJ1-1 and V is TRBV9; 7 bases align to TRBD1. The CDR3 totals 14 residues. V was clipped by 6 bases and J by 3 bases; unmatched bases: 8. Germline V CDR1 and CDR2: SGDLS, YYNGEE. CDR3 region: CASTQGGGHTEAFF. The CDR3 DNA follows: TGTGCCAGCACCCAGGGGGGCGGTCACACTGAAGCTTTCTTT.

The gene calls are TRBV7-3 and TRBJ1-6, with 7 bases fitting TRBD1. Trimming took 0 bases from V and 8 from J; bases not matched to a gene: 4. CDR1 SGHTA and CDR2 FQGTGA come from the germline V gene. CDR3 length equals 15 residues. The CDR3, as DNA: TGTGCCAGCAGCTTAACGACAGGGTCGGATTCACCCCTCCACTTT. It translates to CASSLTTGSDSPLHF.

The chain is built from TRBV6-1 and TRBJ2-7; 9 bases line up with TRBD1. Germline V gene data show CDR1 as MNHNS and CDR2 as SASEGT. After removal of 1 base from V and 7 bases from J, the junction contained 5 bases not matched to a gene. The CDR3 sequence is 14 residues long. CDR3 amino acids: CASSEDRGLREQYV. The CDR3, as DNA: TGTGCCAGCAGTGAAGACAGGGGGCTTCGGGAGCAGTACGTC.

The chain combines TRBV18 with TRBJ1-1, with 7 bases matching TRBD1. Germline assignment: CDR1 KGHSH and CDR2 LQKENI. CDR3 length: 14 residues. Losses at the gene ends were 2 bases for V and 3 bases for J; bases not matched to a gene: 3. CDR3 sequence: CASSPVDRYTEAFF. As DNA, the CDR3 is TGTGCCAGCTCACCAGTGGACAGGTACACTGAAGCTTTCTTT.

The rearrangement links TRBV20-1 to TRBJ2-3; maybe TRBD1 (6 bases). The V end was cut by 3 bases, the J end by 0 bases, with 16 bases between. The germline CDR1 and CDR2 sequences are DFQATT and SNEGSKA (reference sequence). The CDR3 is 16 residues long. Here the CDR3 DNA reads TGCAGTGCTAGTTCTCCTCCAGGGGTTAGCACAGATACGCAGTATTTT. It encodes CSASSPPGVSTDTQYF.

The chain recombines TRBV9 with TRBJ2-1; 7 positions match TRBD2. CDR3 length: 15 residues. The V segment lost 2 bases and the J segment 6 bases; nucleotides outside the gene matches: 8. Germline values: CDR1 SGDLS, CDR2 YYNGEE. The CDR3 coding sequence is TGTGCCAGCAGCGTGGGCGGGAGCCTCCTCAATGAGCAGTTCTTC. Translation gives CASSVGGSLLNEQFF.

V gene TRBV10-3 combines with J gene TRBJ1-5, with D tentatively TRBD1 (5 bases). This CDR3 has 12 amino acids. CDR1 is ENHRY and CDR2 is SYGVKD in the germline V gene. V was trimmed by 4 bases and J by 11 bases, leaving 12 bases between them. The CDR3 region has the DNA TGTGCCATCAGTGGGGGGGAAGGGACCCAGCATTTT. Its protein is CAISGGEGTQHF.

J is TRBJ2-3 and V is TRBV4-1, with D hard to call. The V end was cut by 4 bases, the J end by 1 base, with 12 bases between. Germline CDR1 is MGHRA and CDR2 is YSYEKL. The CDR3 covers 15 residues. The CDR3 protein is CASSPDSDRTDTQYF. CDR3 coding DNA: TGCGCCAGCAGCCCCGACTCCGACCGCACAGATACGCAGTATTTT.

The chain employs TRBV19 and TRBJ1-5; weak D call: TRBD1 (5 bases). CDR1 is LNHDA, CDR2 SQIVND, per germline (reference sequence). This CDR3 has 15 amino acids. Between the trimmed V and J ends, which lost 7 bases and 8 bases, there was a span of 21 bases. In DNA, the CDR3 is TGTGCCAGTACTCCCCTGGGGGGGGAGAGAGAGCCCCAGCATTTT. Its protein is CASTPLGGEREPQHF.

This clone was seen just once. This chain connects TRBV30 to TRBJ1-2, with 7 bases aligning to TRBD1. This CDR3 region has 12 residues. The V gene's germline CDR1 is GTSNPN and CDR2 SVGIG (reference sequence). J lost 8 bases, V lost 7 bases, and 10 bases had no gene match. CDR3 protein: CASVTGDGGYTF. CDR3 nucleotide sequence: TGTGCCTCCGTAACAGGGGATGGAGGCTACACCTTC.

The J gene is TRBJ1-2, the V gene TRBV29-1; D not resolved. Deletions cut 6 bases from V and 4 bases from J, with 9 bases between. In germline, CDR1 is SQVTM, CDR2 ANQGSEA. The CDR3 spans 11 residues. Written as DNA, the CDR3 is TGCAGCGTAAATCCAGGCTATGGCTACACCTTC. Translated: CSVNPGYGYTF.